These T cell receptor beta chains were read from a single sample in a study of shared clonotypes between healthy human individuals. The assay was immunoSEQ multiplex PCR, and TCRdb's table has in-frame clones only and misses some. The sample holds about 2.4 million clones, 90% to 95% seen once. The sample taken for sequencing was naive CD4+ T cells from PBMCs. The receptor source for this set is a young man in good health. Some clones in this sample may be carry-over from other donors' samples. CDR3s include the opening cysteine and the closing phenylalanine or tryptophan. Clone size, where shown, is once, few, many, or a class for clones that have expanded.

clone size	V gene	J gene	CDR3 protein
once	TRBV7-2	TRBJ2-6	CASSLTSSGANVLTF
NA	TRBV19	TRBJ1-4	CASSRRRTNEKLFF
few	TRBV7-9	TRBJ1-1	CASSLWGEAFF
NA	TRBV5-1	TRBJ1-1	CASGRGGGTFMNTEAFF
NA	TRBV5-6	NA	CASSFVGARGYEQYF
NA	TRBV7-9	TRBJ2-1	CASSLQYNEQFF
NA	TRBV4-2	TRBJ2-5	CASSQGTSGRDETQYF
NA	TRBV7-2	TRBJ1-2	CASSLWGRDSYGYTF
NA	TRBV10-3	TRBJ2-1	CAISEFGGLAGSYNEQFF
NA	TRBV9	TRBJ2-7	CASTVSGDSSYEQYF
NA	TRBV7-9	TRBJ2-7	CASSLRDRTKEQYF
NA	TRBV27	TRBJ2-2	CASSLYFGNGLAGELFF
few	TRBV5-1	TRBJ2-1	CASSLTSGSNEQFF
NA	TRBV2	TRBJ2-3	CASRPGSGADTQYF
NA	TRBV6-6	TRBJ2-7	CATSTGAHEQYF
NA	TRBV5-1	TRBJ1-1	CASSQRGPNTEAFF
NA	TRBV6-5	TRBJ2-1	CASSYAPGTGYNEQFF
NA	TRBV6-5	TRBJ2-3	CASSTRDSADTQYF
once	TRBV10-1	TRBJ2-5	CASTKGLAGEETQYF
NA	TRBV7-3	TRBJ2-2	CASSLLGSGSAAGELFF
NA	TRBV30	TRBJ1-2	CAWSAGTDYGYTF
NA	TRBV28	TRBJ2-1	CASSPGGRGSYNEQFF
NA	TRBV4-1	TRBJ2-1	CASSQTGTIKEQFF
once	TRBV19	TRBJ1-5	CASSIERSNQPQHF
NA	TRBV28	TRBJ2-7	CASNTRGSSYEQYF
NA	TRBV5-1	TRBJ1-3	CASSAAGAGNTIYF
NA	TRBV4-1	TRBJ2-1	CASSRSLAESYNEQFF
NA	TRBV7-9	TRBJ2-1	CASSLRTSGSHEQFF
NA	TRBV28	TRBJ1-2	CASSSPFGGNYGYTF
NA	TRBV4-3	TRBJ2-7	CASSQGHHSYEQYF
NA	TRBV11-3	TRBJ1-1	CASSLSVNEAFF
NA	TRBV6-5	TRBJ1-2	CASSDRNYGYTF
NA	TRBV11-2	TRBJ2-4	CASSSNGGDGAKNIQYF
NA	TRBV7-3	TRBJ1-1	CASSLGRGASEAFF